A single sample gave rise to the 23 T cell receptor beta chains below, sequenced in a study of T cell responses to AZD1222 COVID-19 vaccine. The protocol was immunoSEQ multiplex PCR, while the TCRdb copy is restricted to in-frame clones and leaves out a portion. The data show some 110,000 clones, more than 75% seen once. Material: peripheral blood, obtained on day 0 of AZD1222 vaccination. The source is an adult in good health.

The gene calls are TRBV27 and TRBJ1-1, with D maybe TRBD1 (5 bases). CDR1 is MNHEY, CDR2 SMNVEV, per germline (reference sequence). Trimming took off 7 bases at V and 6 bases at J, with 27 bases between the two ends. CDR3 size: 17 residues. CDR3 loop: CASTPRVDRRPTAEAFF. The CDR3 bases are TGTGCCAGCACCCCCAGGGTAGACAGAAGACCGACCGCTGAAGCTTTCTTT.

V gene TRBV21-1 combines with J gene TRBJ1-2; no check of the table's D call, TRBD1, against the DNA was made. TRBV21-1 is shown as a pseudogene. The CDR3 runs to 16 residues. The CDR3 coding sequence is TGTGCCAGCAGCAAAGGGCAGGGGGCACGGAAAAATGGCTACACCTTC. This encodes CASSKGQGARKNGYTF.

The chain employs TRBV5-1 and TRBJ2-1; D is undetermined. Trimming took 1 base from V and 4 from J, leaving 15 bases between them. CDR3 length equals 16 residues. The germline CDR1 and CDR2 sequences are SGHRS and YFSETQ. CDR3 DNA sequence: TGCGCCAGCAGCTTGTTGCAAGGGTCAGCATACAATGAGCAGTTCTTC. Its protein is CASSLLQGSAYNEQFF.

The V call is TRBV7-2, the J call TRBJ2-3; unclear D gene. The CDR3 length is 14 residues. Germline CDR1 SGHTA, CDR2 FQGNSA. Trimming took 3 bases from V and 1 from J, leaving 8 bases between them. As DNA, the CDR3 is TGTGCCAGCAGCTTCATGACGGGCACAGATACGCAGTATTTT. Protein sequence: CASSFMTGTDTQYF.

The V gene is TRBV5-6, the J gene TRBJ1-4; no clear D gene. CDR3 length: 17 amino acids. Trimming left V 1 base short and J 5 bases short, with 18 bases between. Germline assignment: CDR1 SGHDT and CDR2 YYEEEE. CDR3 sequence reads: CASSLSERRLLNEKLFF. The CDR3 DNA is TGTGCCAGCAGCTTGTCTGAGAGGCGGCTCCTAAATGAAAAACTGTTTTTT.

This clone was recorded once. This chain joins TRBV30 and TRBJ2-1; 12 bases agree with TRBD2. Germline V gives CDR1 GTSNPN, CDR2 SVGIG (reference sequence). CDR3 length: 15 residues. J lost 4 bases, V lost 2 bases, and 3 bases had no gene match. CDR3 loop: CAWSTGLAGYNEQFF. The CDR3 coding sequence is TGTGCCTGGAGTACCGGACTAGCGGGGTACAATGAGCAGTTCTTC. The full variable domain, in which reference TRBV30 and TRBJ2-1 provide the parts outside the CDR3, is SQTIHQWPATLVQPVGSPLSLECTVEGTSNPNLYWYRQAAGRGLQLLFYSVGIGQISSEVPQNLSASRPQDRQFILSSKKLLLSDSGFYLCAWSTGLAGYNEQFFGPGTRLTVL.

V usage is TRBV5-1 and J usage is TRBJ2-7; TRBD1 aligns across 7 bases. Germline V lookup: CDR1 SGHRS, CDR2 YFSETQ. The CDR3 is made up of 13 amino acids. Trimming at V came to 8 bases and at J to 8 bases, leaving 13 bases not matched to a gene. CDR3 protein: CASQETGTNQQYF. Here the CDR3 DNA reads TGCGCCAGTCAAGAGACAGGGACCAACCAGCAGTACTTC.

This rearrangement joins TRBV6-5 to TRBJ2-1; 7 bases fit TRBD1. Germline assignment: CDR1 MNHEY and CDR2 SVGAGI. This CDR3 region has 13 residues. Trimming took 10 bases from V and 10 from J; bases not matched to a gene: 13. Here the CDR3 reads CATEGAQAGEQFF. DNA of the CDR3: TGTGCCACTGAGGGGGCGCAAGCAGGAGAGCAGTTCTTC.

J is TRBJ2-2 and V is TRBV5-1; 11 bases match TRBD1. CDR3 length: 14 residues. Germline V gene data show CDR1 as SGHRS and CDR2 as YFSETQ. V lost 5 bases, J lost 6 bases, and 3 bases stayed unmatched. The CDR3 DNA reads TGCGCCAGCAGTCGGGACAGGGGGTCCGGGGAGCTGTTTTTT. Its translation: CASSRDRGSGELFF.

This rearrangement joins TRBV7-2 to TRBJ1-2; a weak D match, TRBD1 (5 bases). V was shortened by 4 bases and J by 3 bases, with 18 bases between the two germline ends. The CDR3 extends over 16 amino acids. CDR1 and CDR2 from the germline V gene are SGHTA and FQGNSA. CDR3 sequence: CASSSTRVSIYYGYTF. CDR3 nucleotides: TGTGCCAGCAGCTCAACCAGGGTCAGCATATACTATGGCTACACCTTC.

The rearrangement uses TRBV11-3 and TRBJ2-2; unclear D gene. The CDR3 totals 13 residues. The germline V and J ends were trimmed by 1 base and 3 bases, with 3 bases remaining between them. Per the germline V gene, CDR1 is SGHNT and CDR2 is YENEEA. CDR3 coding DNA: TGTGCCAGCAGCTTAGCCCACACCGGGGAGCTGTTTTTT. As protein: CASSLAHTGELFF.

This rearrangement joins TRBV18 to TRBJ2-1; TRBD1 aligns across 8 bases. Trimming at V came to 6 bases and at J to 7 bases, leaving 11 bases not matched to a gene. The CDR3 extends over 15 amino acids. Germline CDR1 and CDR2: KGHSH and LQKENI. The CDR3 nucleotides read TGTGCCAGCTCGGCCCTCGGACAGGGAGTTAATGAGCAGTTCTTC. This encodes CASSALGQGVNEQFF.

This chain links TRBV5-4 with TRBJ2-7, with D perhaps TRBD2 (5 bases). This CDR3 contains 14 residues. V was pared by 3 bases and J by 5 bases, with 15 bases between. Germline loops: CDR1 SGHNT, CDR2 YYREEE (reference sequence). The DNA of the CDR3 is TGTGCCAGCAGCTCCTTTGACGGGGTGGACGAGCAGTACTTC. Translated, it gives CASSSFDGVDEQYF.

V is TRBV7-2 and J is TRBJ2-2; 8 bases are shared with TRBD2. Germline assignment: CDR1 SGHTA and CDR2 FQGNSA. This CDR3 is built from 16 residues. V shed 1 base and J 5 bases; nucleotides not matched to a gene: 6. This CDR3 reads CASSLVAGGRTGELFF. CDR3 nucleotides: TGTGCCAGCAGCTTAGTCGCGGGGGGTAGAACCGGGGAGCTGTTTTTT.

The rearrangement links TRBV10-1 to TRBJ2-7, with a possible D match to TRBD1 (6 bases). V was pared by 0 bases and J by 3 bases, with 15 bases between. Germline CDR1 WNHNN, CDR2 SYGVQD (reference sequence). The CDR3 sequence is 16 residues long. As DNA, the CDR3 is TGCGCCAGCAGTGAGTCGACTCTGGGCAGGGGCTACGAGCAGTACTTC. Residues: CASSESTLGRGYEQYF.

This rearrangement joins TRBV3-1 (or the pseudogene TRBV3-2) to TRBJ2-7; 9 positions agree with TRBD1. The trim removed 4 bases at V and 3 bases at J, leaving 4 bases unmatched. The germline V gene encodes CDR1 LGHDT and CDR2 YNNKEL (reference sequence). The CDR3 loop spans 14 amino acids. The chain's CDR3 is CASSRAGQGYEQYF. Here the CDR3 DNA reads TGTGCCAGCAGCCGCGCGGGACAGGGCTACGAGCAGTACTTC.

V is TRBV5-1 and J is TRBJ1-4; D possibly corresponds to TRBD1 (6 bases). The CDR3 length is 15 residues. Germline V lookup: CDR1 SGHRS, CDR2 YFSETQ. With 4 bases removed from V and 8 bases from J, the gap between germline ends came to 18 bases. The CDR3 protein is CASSTEGGVGEKLFF. The CDR3 DNA reads TGCGCCAGCAGCACGGAAGGGGGAGTGGGGGAAAAACTGTTTTTT.

This chain's CDR3 is CASSLDPGNYGYTF. In DNA, the CDR3 is TGCGCCAGCAGCTTGGATCCCGGTAACTATGGCTACACCTTC. This sequence joins TRBV5-1 and TRBJ1-2; D unresolved. The CDR3 consists of 14 residues. V gave up 0 bases and J gave up 1 base, with 7 bases separating them. The germline gives CDR1 SGHRS, CDR2 YFSETQ.

The chain carries TRBV3-1 (or the pseudogene TRBV3-2) and TRBJ2-3, with 10 positions matching TRBD1. The CDR3 contains 16 residues. The germline gives CDR1 LGHDT, CDR2 YNNKEL (reference sequence). The ends lost 6 bases at V and 1 base at J; junction bases unmatched: 7. CDR3 nucleotides: TGTGCCAGCAGGCCCAGTGACAGGGGGCGCACAGATACGCAGTATTTT. Translating gives CASRPSDRGRTDTQYF.

V and J are TRBV24-1 and TRBJ2-7; TRBD1 matches 7 bases. This CDR3 comprises 14 residues. With V trimmed by 4 bases and J by 9 bases, 11 bases remained unmatched. The germline V gene has CDR1 KGHDR and CDR2 SFDVKD. In DNA, the CDR3 is TGTGCCACCAGTGACCCTGGGACAGCTCGGGGGCAGTACTTC. This encodes CATSDPGTARGQYF.

The gene calls are TRBV18 and TRBJ2-5, with a weak D call TRBD1 (6 bases). V was clipped by 6 bases and J by 5 bases, with 19 bases between them. The CDR3 length is 15 residues. Germline CDR1 is KGHSH and CDR2 is LQKENI. The CDR3 is CASSNRVGALETQYF. CDR3 DNA sequence: TGTGCCAGCTCCAACAGGGTAGGAGCTCTGGAGACCCAGTACTTC.

The chain employs TRBV4-3 and TRBJ2-1; perhaps D is TRBD1 or TRBD2 (5 bases each). The CDR3 totals 16 residues. CDR1 and CDR2 from the germline V gene are LGHNA and YSLEER. Trimming pared 0 bases from V and 8 bases from J, leaving 17 bases between. The CDR3 sequence: CASSQDGDPSRDEQFF. The CDR3 DNA reads TGCGCCAGCAGCCAAGATGGGGACCCTAGTCGGGATGAGCAGTTCTTC.

V and J are TRBV3-1 (or the pseudogene TRBV3-2) and TRBJ2-7; 9 bases agree with TRBD1. After removal of 2 bases from V and 6 bases from J, the junction contained 2 bases not matched to a gene. This CDR3 has 13 residues. The germline V gene has CDR1 LGHDT and CDR2 YNNKEL (reference sequence). CDR3 coding DNA: TGTGCCAGCAGCCAATCGGACAGGGGCGAGCAGTACTTC. It translates to CASSQSDRGEQYF.